Listed here are 7 T cell receptor beta chains from one sample, sequenced in a study of blood T cell repertoires in COVID-19. Data came from immunoSEQ multiplex PCR; TCRdb stores just in-frame clones and leaves some out. The table lists about 370,000 clones, 80% to 90% of them singletons. Sequencing was carried out using PBMCs or T cells enriched from blood (not recorded which). Source of these receptors: a man between 18 and 29 years old who had recovered from COVID-19.

The V gene is TRBV6-5, the J gene TRBJ1-1; maybe TRBD1 (5 bases). Trimming shortened V by 0 bases and J by 3 bases, and 11 bases separated the two germline ends. The CDR3 runs to 15 residues. Germline CDR1 and CDR2: MNHEY and SVGAGI. The CDR3 coding sequence is TGTGCCAGCAGTTACTCTGGCCAGGGTGACACTGAAGCTTTCTTT. Translated: CASSYSGQGDTEAFF.

The chain combines TRBV4-2 with TRBJ2-2; D not certain. The V gene's germline CDR1 is LGHNA and CDR2 YNFKEQ. The CDR3 extends over 16 amino acids. V shed 0 bases and J shed 2 bases, with 10 bases lying between them. The CDR3 spells CASSQELRRNTGELFF. The CDR3 bases are TGTGCCAGCAGCCAAGAACTGCGGCGAAACACCGGGGAGCTGTTTTTT.

This clone was seen a handful of times. The rearrangement links TRBV11-3 to TRBJ1-6; D is uncertain. Per the germline V gene, CDR1 is SGHNT and CDR2 is YENEEA. V lost 1 base, J lost 0 bases, and 13 bases lay in between. The CDR3 runs 18 residues. CDR3 DNA: TGTGCCAGCAGCTTAGCTAGGCTCTCACGCTCCTATAATTCACCCCTCCACTTT. Amino acids: CASSLARLSRSYNSPLHF. The full variable domain, its missing parts supplied by reference TRBV11-3 and TRBJ1-6, is EAGVVQSPRYKIIEKKQPVAFWCNPISGHNTLYWYLQNLGQGPELLIRYENEEAVDDSQLPKDRFSAERLKGVDSTLKIQPAELGDSAVYLCASSLARLSRSYNSPLHFGNGTRLTVT.

CDR3 in amino acids: CASSGEGGHEQFF. In nucleotides, the CDR3 is TGTGCCAGCAGTGGGGAAGGGGGTCATGAGCAGTTCTTC. The genes are TRBV6-4 and TRBJ2-1, with D perhaps TRBD1 (6 bases). Germline values: CDR1 MRHNA, CDR2 SNTAGT. This CDR3 has 13 residues. Trimming stripped 4 bases from V and 8 bases from J, with 12 bases between.

Here the CDR3 DNA reads TGTGCCAGCAGTTCAGCCAGGTATGGCTACACCTTC. Translating it yields CASSSARYGYTF. The chain uses TRBV28 and TRBJ1-2; D is ambiguous. V was trimmed by 4 bases and J by 5 bases, leaving 8 bases between them. The germline V gene encodes CDR1 MDHEN and CDR2 SYDVKM. This CDR3 is built from 12 residues.

The chain links TRBV7-9 to TRBJ2-7; TRBD1 matches 8 bases. The CDR3 has 15 residues. Trimming removed 5 bases from V and 4 bases from J; junction bases left unmatched: 10. Germline CDR1 and CDR2: SEHNR and FQNEAQ (reference sequence). Written as DNA, the CDR3 is TGTGCCAGCAGCAATCAGGGGGCTGGGAGGTACGAGCAGTACTTC. Amino acid sequence: CASSNQGAGRYEQYF.

To note about this clone: The junction departs from the called germline gene at one end, perhaps through a read error. The chain employs TRBV12-3 or TRBV12-4 and TRBJ2-5; 14 bases agree with TRBD2. The CDR3 is 13 residues long. The CDR3 DNA reads TGTGCCAGCACCTCCGGGACTAGCGGGGGATCTGACTTC. Protein: CASTSGTSGGSDF.